This T cell receptor beta chain stems from a study of OX40 agonist ivuxolimab in advanced cancers. Notes on the study in general: The study found among the lowest clonal expansion in partial responders at 0.1-3.0 mg/kg.

CDR3 size: 14 residues. The V end lost 2 bases, the J end lost 8 bases, and 13 bases lay between the germline ends. Per germline, CDR1 SNHLY and CDR2 FYNNEI. Method: immunoSEQ multiplex PCR; TCRdb's copy keeps in-frame clones and lacks some. Of 90,000 or so clones listed, 90% to 95% are singletons. Samples of blood were obtained at baseline, on cycle 4 day 1, and on cycle 7 day 1. With regard to this clone: Its antigen remains unidentified.

This clonotype was sampled from an adult with an advanced solid tumor such as melanoma, head and neck, liver or kidney cancer. The rearrangement joins TRBV2 to TRBJ2-1; weak D call: TRBD2 (5 bases). This specimen was CD4+ or CD8+ T cells sorted from blood, taken in a trial of the OX40 agonist ivuxolimab. The CDR3 DNA reads TGTGCCAGCAGTGAAAGGGAGTTCTCCCATGAGCAGTTCTTC. Its protein is CASSEREFSHEQFF.